This T cell receptor beta chain appears in the sequencing data of a study of a mutant IDH1 vaccine in newly diagnosed glioma. Turning to the study itself: Vaccinations, eight in total, occurred in weeks 1, 3, 5, 7, 11, 15, 19, 23. Beginning 4-6 weeks after radiotherapy alone, or with temozolomide cycles, vaccination took place.

V lost 5 bases, J lost 3 bases, and 15 bases lay in between. Germline V gene data show CDR1 as MNHEY and CDR2 as SMNVEV (reference sequence). CDR3 length: 15 amino acids. This clone is a singleton in its sample. Its antigen is not identified. Time point reported: week 23, last vaccination. Each dose of the vaccine consisted of 300 ug of mutant IDH1 20-mer peptide, with topical imiquimod. Using immunoSEQ multiplex PCR, the repertoire was profiled, and TCRdb retains in-frame clones only, with some absent. The sample carries tens of thousands of clones, more than 80% recorded once. General study findings and limits: Apparently unrelated to pseudoprogression were changes in the top peripheral T cell clonotypes. The vaccine induced immune responses, and these occurred in 93.3% of patients.

The input for sequencing was PBMCs, taken from a glioma patient whose treatment included an IDH1 peptide vaccine. This chain links TRBV27 with TRBJ2-3, with D perhaps matching TRBD2 (6 bases). This sequence was found in a woman aged 50 to 60 with glioma. The CDR3 reads CASSPEGWLTDTQYF. The CDR3 DNA follows: TGTGCCAGCAGTCCGGAGGGGTGGTTAACAGATACGCAGTATTTT.